One sample yielded the 20 T cell receptor beta chains listed below, sequenced in a study of blood T cell repertoires in COVID-19. Profiled with immunoSEQ multiplex PCR; TCRdb holds only in-frame clones, not every one. The data hold approximately 200,000 clones, with around 89% observed a single time. Sequenced: peripheral blood. Receptors originate from a man in his 70s with acute or convalescent COVID-19.

The chain uses TRBV7-3 and TRBJ2-1; the match to TRBD1 covers 10 bases. Trimming cost V 5 bases and J 5 bases; bases outside gene matches: 12. The germline CDR1 and CDR2 sequences are SGHTA and FQGTGA. The CDR3 contains 17 residues. DNA of the CDR3: TGTGCCAGCAGCCTCCGCCAGCCGGGACAGGGGAACAATGAGCAGTTCTTC. Its translation is CASSLRQPGQGNNEQFF. Looking up the rest from reference TRBV7-3 and TRBJ2-1 gives the full variable domain: GAGVSQTPSNKVTEKGKYVELRCDPISGHTALYWYRQSLGQGPEFLIYFQGTGAADDSGLPNDRFFAVRPEGSVSTLKIQRTERGDSAVYLCASSLRQPGQGNNEQFFGPGTRLTVL.

This clone was observed once. The chain uses TRBV18 and TRBJ2-1; the D gene is possibly TRBD1 (6 bases). V lost 0 bases and J lost 0, with 9 bases in between. The CDR3 covers 16 residues. Germline V gives CDR1 KGHSH, CDR2 LQKENI. The CDR3 sequence is CASSPPGASSYNEQFF. The CDR3 DNA reads as TGTGCCAGCTCACCACCGGGGGCAAGCTCCTACAATGAGCAGTTCTTC.

This rearrangement joins TRBV19 to TRBJ1-3; D is undetermined. The CDR3 loop spans 14 amino acids. Trimming took 2 bases from V and 0 from J, leaving 5 bases between them. Per the germline V gene, CDR1 is LNHDA and CDR2 is SQIVND (reference sequence). Here the CDR3 DNA reads TGTGCCAGTAGTATAACGAGCTCTGGAAACACCATATATTTT. Translation gives CASSITSSGNTIYF. Looking up the rest from reference TRBV19 and TRBJ1-3 gives the full variable domain: DGGITQSPKYLFRKEGQNVTLSCEQNLNHDAMYWYRQDPGQGLRLIYYSQIVNDFQKGDIAEGYSVSREKKESFPLTVTSAQKNPTAFYLCASSITSSGNTIYFGEGSWLTVV.

The V and J genes are TRBV27 and TRBJ2-7; 12 nucleotides match TRBD1. The V gene's germline CDR1 is MNHEY and CDR2 SMNVEV (reference sequence). The CDR3 covers 14 residues. Trimming removed 4 bases from V and 6 bases from J; junction bases left unmatched: 4. In DNA form, the CDR3 reads TGTGCCAGCAGTTGGGGACAGGGGGCGACCGAGCAGTACTTC. Protein: CASSWGQGATEQYF.

V gene TRBV12-3 or TRBV12-4 combines with J gene TRBJ1-3, with D hard to call. The CDR3 contains 12 residues. V dropped 8 bases and J dropped 0 bases, with 5 bases sitting between them. Written as DNA, the CDR3 is TGTGCCAGCCTTTCCTCTGGAAACACCATATATTTT. Translation gives CASLSSGNTIYF.

The V and J genes are TRBV5-1 and TRBJ1-3; 8 positions agree with TRBD1. V shed 4 bases and J 2 bases; nucleotides not matched to a gene: 8. Germline V gene sequence: CDR1 SGHRS, CDR2 YFSETQ. There are 16 residues in the CDR3. Written as DNA, the CDR3 is TGCGCCAGCAGCATCTCGACAGGGGCAACTGGAAACACCATATATTTT. Translated, it gives CASSISTGATGNTIYF.

The V call is TRBV2, the J call TRBJ1-5, with a tentative D call TRBD1 (5 bases). The germline V and J ends were trimmed by 5 bases and 4 bases, with 15 bases remaining between them. The CDR3 covers 15 residues. The germline gives CDR1 SNHLY, CDR2 FYNNEI. Here the CDR3 reads CASSQEGRVNQPQHF. CDR3 bases: TGTGCCAGCAGTCAGGAGGGGCGAGTTAATCAGCCCCAGCATTTT.

The chain recombines TRBV4-2 with TRBJ2-7, with TRBD2 matching over 10 bases. Germline V gene lookup returns CDR1 LGHNA and CDR2 YNFKEQ. The V segment lost 0 bases and the J segment 1 base; nucleotides outside the gene matches: 6. The CDR3 is 17 amino acids. The CDR3 loop reads CASSQELAGPGSYEQYF. The CDR3 coding sequence is TGTGCCAGCAGCCAAGAACTAGCGGGGCCAGGATCCTACGAGCAGTACTTC.

The gene calls are TRBV6-5 and TRBJ2-1, with D hard to call. The CDR3 length is 11 residues. V was shortened by 3 bases and J by 9 bases, with 6 bases between the two germline ends. The germline gives CDR1 MNHEY, CDR2 SVGAGI. The CDR3 nucleotides read TGTGCCAGCAGTTATTCGTCTGAGCAGTTCTTC. Translation gives CASSYSSEQFF.

V usage is TRBV28 and J usage is TRBJ1-6, with D uncertain. Germline assignment: CDR1 MDHEN and CDR2 SYDVKM. The length of the CDR3 is 14 residues. V was shortened by 6 bases and J by 5 bases, with 11 bases between the two germline ends. The CDR3 bases are TGTGCCAGCAGGATTGACGGGAATAATTCACCCCTCCACTTT. Translation gives CASRIDGNNSPLHF.

The chain recombines TRBV28 with TRBJ2-3; the match to TRBD2 covers 11 bases. This CDR3 has 16 residues. J was trimmed by 4 bases and V by 10 bases; bases with no gene match: 13. The germline V gene has CDR1 MDHEN and CDR2 SYDVKM. The CDR3 DNA sequence: TGTGCCACGTCGACTAGCGGGATAGTAGGCGCAGATACGCAGTATTTT. Encoded protein: CATSTSGIVGADTQYF.

The chain links TRBV2 to TRBJ2-1; D might be TRBD2 (6 bases). Germline V gene lookup returns CDR1 SNHLY and CDR2 FYNNEI. The CDR3 consists of 15 residues. Trimming cost V 7 bases and J 2 bases, with 15 bases left between them. This CDR3 is CASTERDLAYNEQFF. Here the CDR3 DNA reads TGTGCCAGCACCGAACGGGACTTGGCCTACAATGAGCAGTTCTTC.

The chain employs TRBV5-6 and TRBJ2-7; 11 bases agree with TRBD2. CDR3 length equals 15 residues. The germline V gene encodes CDR1 SGHDT and CDR2 YYEEEE. Trimming took 4 bases from V and 7 from J; bases not matched to a gene: 10. Written as DNA, the CDR3 is TGTGCCAGCAGCATAATAGCGGGAGGGCCGGGGGAGCAGTACTTC. It yields the protein CASSIIAGGPGEQYF.

The chain links TRBV2 to TRBJ1-4; 8 bases agree with TRBD1. CDR1 SNHLY and CDR2 FYNNEI come from the germline V gene. Trimming removed 4 bases from V and 7 bases from J; junction bases left unmatched: 5. The CDR3 runs to 14 residues. The CDR3 region is CASSGQGLGEKLFF. As DNA, the CDR3 is TGTGCCAGCAGTGGACAGGGGTTAGGTGAAAAACTGTTTTTT.

This clone was counted only a few times. The rearrangement joins TRBV5-6 to TRBJ2-3; D remains ambiguous. Trimming shortened V by 2 bases and J by 1 base, and 5 bases separated the two germline ends. The CDR3 length is 13 residues. Germline CDR1 reads SGHDT; CDR2 reads YYEEEE. In DNA form, the CDR3 reads TGTGCCAGCAGCTTTAGTGGCACAGATACGCAGTATTTT. Translation gives CASSFSGTDTQYF.

V usage is TRBV3-1 (or the pseudogene TRBV3-2) and J usage is TRBJ1-6, with TRBD1 matching over 10 bases. Germline lookup yields CDR1 LGHDT and CDR2 YNNKEL (reference sequence). V was pared by 8 bases and J by 8 bases, with 6 bases of the junction left unmatched. The CDR3 is 14 amino acids. The CDR3 protein is CASASGQGYSPLHF. For the CDR3, the DNA is TGTGCCAGCGCGTCGGGACAGGGGTATTCACCCCTCCACTTT.

This clone was recorded once. The V gene is TRBV28, the J gene TRBJ1-2; possibly TRBD1 for D (5 bases). Trimming stripped 6 bases from V and 7 bases from J, with 15 bases between. The germline V gene has CDR1 MDHEN and CDR2 SYDVKM. This CDR3 spans 13 amino acids. DNA for the CDR3: TGTGCCAGCAGGGGACTTGCTGCTGGTGGCTACACCTTC. Residues: CASRGLAAGGYTF.

V usage is TRBV10-3 and J usage is TRBJ1-2, with 7 bases matching TRBD1. Germline CDR1 is ENHRY and CDR2 is SYGVKD. V shed 4 bases, J shed 5 bases, and the junction held 4 bases outside the gene matches. This CDR3 comprises 13 residues. The CDR3 loop reads CAISGPGQYGYTF. The CDR3 DNA follows: TGTGCCATCAGTGGACCGGGACAGTATGGCTACACCTTC.

This clone showed up just a few times. The chain has TRBV10-3 and TRBJ2-7; 8 bases line up with TRBD2. The CDR3 totals 15 residues. Germline-derived CDR1 and CDR2 are ENHRY and SYGVKD. The junction had 5 bases not matched to a gene; V was cut back by 0 bases and J by 4 bases. CDR3 region: CAISESGTREYEQYF. CDR3 nucleotides: TGTGCCATCAGTGAGTCCGGGACTAGAGAATACGAGCAGTACTTC.

The chain links TRBV6-1 to TRBJ1-2; D is perhaps TRBD1 (5 bases). Trimming pared 2 bases from V and 0 bases from J, leaving 10 bases between. The CDR3 is 15 amino acids. Germline V gene data show CDR1 as MNHNS and CDR2 as SASEGT. CDR3 nucleotide sequence: TGTGCCAGCAGTGAAAGTCAGGGTGCTAACTATGGCTACACCTTC. Protein sequence: CASSESQGANYGYTF.